These 17 T cell receptor beta chains came from one sample sequenced in a study of shared clonotypes between healthy human individuals. Clones were sequenced by immunoSEQ multiplex PCR, and TCRdb holds only the in-frame ones, with some missing. The sample includes some 2,500,000 clones, around 90% of them seen just once. Material for sequencing was naive CD4+ T cells from PBMCs. Subset noted: CD45RA+ positively selected. The receptors originated from a young man in good health. Some clones in this sample may be carry-over from other donors' samples.

A few counts support this clone. The chain carries TRBV7-9 and TRBJ1-2; TRBD1 matches 9 bases. Trimming cost V 3 bases and J 9 bases; bases outside gene matches: 11. CDR1 SEHNR and CDR2 FQNEAQ come from the germline V gene (reference sequence). The CDR3 spans 15 residues. The CDR3 region has the DNA TGTGCCAGCAGCTTCGGAACACAGGGGGCGTATAGCTACACCTTC. It codes for CASSFGTQGAYSYTF.

The genes are TRBV19 and TRBJ1-3; D gene ambiguous. The CDR3 is 15 residues long. Trimming shortened V by 9 bases and J by 0 bases, and 15 bases separated the two germline ends. CDR1 LNHDA and CDR2 SQIVND come from the germline V gene (reference sequence). CDR3: CASRRRRSSGNTIYF. The CDR3 nucleotides read TGTGCCAGCAGACGGAGAAGAAGCTCTGGAAACACCATATATTTT.

CDR3 region: CASSAPGVGTEAFF. The CDR3 bases are TGTGCCAGCAGCGCTCCGGGGGTGGGCACTGAAGCTTTCTTT. The chain employs TRBV7-2 and TRBJ1-1; D possibly corresponds to TRBD1 (5 bases). Germline V gene lookup returns CDR1 SGHTA and CDR2 FQGNSA. The CDR3 has 14 residues. V was pared by 5 bases and J by 4 bases, with 14 bases between.

The V gene is TRBV28, the J gene TRBJ1-5, with 9 bases lining up with TRBD1. V was pared by 2 bases and J by 8 bases, with 10 bases of the junction left unmatched. Germline values: CDR1 MDHEN, CDR2 SYDVKM. The CDR3 length is 16 residues. CDR3 protein: CASSLDEGQGSKPQHF. The CDR3 bases are TGTGCCAGCAGTTTAGACGAAGGACAGGGGAGCAAGCCCCAGCATTTT.

This rearrangement joins TRBV21-1 to TRBJ2-1; the table assigns TRBD1, which was not confirmed against the DNA. TRBV21-1 is listed as a pseudogene. The CDR3 is 15 amino acids. The CDR3 bases are TGTGCCAGCAGCAAAGCGGGAGAACAGGGGAATGAGCAGTTCTTC. This sequence encodes CASSKAGEQGNEQFF.

The chain has TRBV10-3 and TRBJ2-3, with TRBD2 as a possible D gene (6 bases). V was clipped by 11 bases and J by 3 bases, with 12 bases between them. The CDR3 is 12 residues long. Germline assignment: CDR1 ENHRY and CDR2 SYGVKD. In nucleotides, the CDR3 is TGTGCCTCCGGGACTCTGACAGATACGCAGTATTTT. Translation gives CASGTLTDTQYF.

This clone was counted a single time. The chain uses TRBV7-8 and TRBJ2-2; no firm D call. The CDR3 is 14 residues long. Germline values: CDR1 SGHVS, CDR2 FQNEAQ. Trimming cost V 5 bases and J 2 bases, with 9 bases left between them. The CDR3 reads CASSLLANTGELFF. The CDR3 nucleotides are TGTGCCAGCAGCCTCCTGGCCAACACCGGGGAGCTGTTTTTT.

CDR3 DNA: TGTGCCAGCAGCCCTTCGACGGTACTGATTTACTATGGCTACACCTTC. Amino acid sequence: CASSPSTVLIYYGYTF. V is TRBV28 and J is TRBJ1-2; no reliable D call. Looked up from germline, CDR1 is MDHEN and CDR2 is SYDVKM. The germline V and J ends were trimmed by 6 bases and 3 bases, with 20 bases remaining between them. The CDR3 sequence is 16 residues long.

This clone occurred once. This chain uses TRBV14 with TRBJ2-1, with D possibly matching TRBD2 (5 bases). The germline CDR1 and CDR2 sequences are SGHDN and FVKESK. The CDR3 has 15 residues. Trimming removed 4 bases at V and 5 bases at J, with 15 bases between. CDR3 sequence: CASSPLERSHNEQFF. CDR3 sequence (DNA): TGTGCCAGCAGCCCCTTGGAGCGGAGTCACAATGAGCAGTTCTTC.

This chain links TRBV28 with TRBJ1-2; D is ambiguous. This CDR3 contains 14 residues. Trimming removed 6 bases at V and 7 bases at J, with 18 bases between. CDR1 and CDR2 from the germline V gene are MDHEN and SYDVKM. The CDR3 spells CASSLKPGSSGYTF. DNA of the CDR3: TGTGCCAGCAGCTTAAAACCGGGCTCAAGTGGCTACACCTTC.

The J gene is TRBJ1-4, the V gene TRBV4-1; TRBD1 is a possible D gene (5 bases). Trimming pared 4 bases from V and 8 bases from J, leaving 23 bases between. This CDR3 region has 17 residues. CDR1 and CDR2 from the germline V gene are MGHRA and YSYEKL. For the CDR3, the DNA is TGCGCCAGCAGCCCCCCGAGGGGTGGTCCAGAGGGCGAAAAACTGTTTTTT. Its translation: CASSPPRGGPEGEKLFF.

This rearrangement joins TRBV6-1 to TRBJ2-3; D ambiguous. The CDR3 extends over 16 amino acids. The V and J ends lost 4 bases and 0 bases respectively, with 14 bases between them. The germline V gene encodes CDR1 MNHNS and CDR2 SASEGT. The CDR3 DNA is TGTGCCAGCAGTGCTGAAGTGTGGGCAAGCACAGATACGCAGTATTTT. It is translated as CASSAEVWASTDTQYF.

The V gene is TRBV30, the J gene TRBJ2-1, with 9 bases fitting TRBD1. Germline V gene lookup returns CDR1 GTSNPN and CDR2 SVGIG (reference sequence). This CDR3 has 14 amino acids. V was clipped by 1 base and J by 8 bases; unmatched bases: 6. This CDR3 is CAWSAGTGRDEQFF. Here the CDR3 DNA reads TGTGCCTGGAGTGCCGGGACAGGGCGCGATGAGCAGTTCTTC.

The rearrangement uses TRBV9 and TRBJ2-7; 7 bases map to TRBD2. J lost 0 bases, V lost 3 bases, and 3 bases had no gene match. The CDR3 sequence is 14 residues long. Per the germline V gene, CDR1 is SGDLS and CDR2 is YYNGEE. The CDR3 region is CASSAASGSYEQYF. As DNA, the CDR3 is TGTGCCAGCAGCGCGGCTAGCGGCTCCTACGAGCAGTACTTC.

V usage is TRBV9 and J usage is TRBJ2-7; the D gene could be TRBD1 or TRBD2 (6 bases each). CDR3 length: 14 residues. With 0 bases removed from V and 5 bases from J, the gap between germline ends came to 12 bases. CDR1 is SGDLS, CDR2 YYNGEE, per germline. The CDR3 bases are TGTGCCAGCAGCGTAGATCGGGGGCATCACGAGCAGTACTTC. As protein: CASSVDRGHHEQYF.

The chain has TRBV9 and TRBJ2-7, with 8 nucleotides matching TRBD1. After removal of 3 bases from V and 0 bases from J, the junction contained 8 bases not matched to a gene. The germline V gene encodes CDR1 SGDLS and CDR2 YYNGEE. The CDR3 has 16 residues. The CDR3 protein is CASSGTGGSSSYEQYF. The DNA for the CDR3 is TGTGCCAGCAGCGGTACAGGGGGGTCCAGCTCCTACGAGCAGTACTTC. The whole variable domain, filled in from reference TRBV9 and TRBJ2-7, reads DSGVTQTPKHLITATGQRVTLRCSPRSGDLSVYWYQQSLDQGLQFLIQYYNGEERAKGNILERFSAQQFPDLHSELNLSSLELGDSALYFCASSGTGGSSSYEQYFGPGTRLTVT.

This chain connects TRBV28 to TRBJ1-5; TRBD1 is a possible D gene (6 bases). The CDR3 contains 14 residues. V dropped 5 bases and J dropped 5 bases, with 13 bases sitting between them. Germline assignment: CDR1 MDHEN and CDR2 SYDVKM. This chain's CDR3 is CASSPGGEDQPQHF. Written as DNA, the CDR3 is TGTGCCAGCAGTCCGGGGGGCGAGGATCAGCCCCAGCATTTT.